The rows below give T cell receptor beta chains drawn from one sample of a study of T cell changes during pregnancy in multiple sclerosis. Sequenced by immunoSEQ multiplex PCR; TCRdb stores in-frame clones only, minus some. The table lists 45,000 to 55,000 clones, 92% of them singletons, with around 0.9% in the top ten. Source: peripheral blood, taken after pregnancy. The receptors derive from a female donor with multiple sclerosis, enrolled in a pregnancy study. Both conserved end residues are part of each CDR3. A D gene is named only where the DNA matches it firmly. Size values are once, few and many counts, or a class for expanded clones, and some rows have none.

V gene: TRBV4-3
J gene: TRBJ2-7
CDR3 length: 14
D gene: TRBD1
clone size: NA
CDR3 DNA: TGCGCCAGCAGCCCCGACAGGGGGCCCTACGAGCAGTACTTC
CDR3 protein: CASSPDRGPYEQYF

V gene: TRBV10-3
J gene: TRBJ1-3
CDR3 length: 15
D gene: NA
clone size: NA
CDR3 DNA: TGTGCCATCAGTGAGGGGGGAGGAACTGGAAACACCATATATTTT
CDR3 protein: CAISEGGGTGNTIYF

V gene: TRBV4-3
J gene: TRBJ1-2
CDR3 length: 15
D gene: NA
clone size: once
CDR3 DNA: TGCGCCAGCAGCCAAGATACGGCAGGGATCTATGGCTACACCTTC
CDR3 protein: CASSQDTAGIYGYTF

V gene: TRBV7-7
J gene: TRBJ2-3
CDR3 length: 17
D gene: TRBD1
clone size: NA
CDR3 DNA: TGTGCTAGCAGCTCCGGACAGGGCGAGGGTAGCACAGATACGCAGTATTTT
CDR3 protein: CASSSGQGEGSTDTQYF

V gene: TRBV7-9
J gene: TRBJ2-3
CDR3 length: 16
D gene: TRBD1
clone size: NA
CDR3 DNA: TGTGCCAGCAGCCAAGAACCGAGTGGGACAGAAGATACGCAGTATTTT
CDR3 protein: CASSQEPSGTEDTQYF

V gene: TRBV19
J gene: TRBJ2-3
CDR3 length: 17
D gene: TRBD2
clone size: NA
CDR3 DNA: TGTGCCAGTAGTATAGAGGTAGCGGGGGGGCCAAAAGATACGCAGTATTTT
CDR3 protein: CASSIEVAGGPKDTQYF

V gene: TRBV6-5
J gene: TRBJ2-1
CDR3 length: 14
D gene: NA
clone size: NA
CDR3 DNA: TGTGCCAGCAGTCGTGGGGGGAGGTACAATGAGCAGTTCTTC
CDR3 protein: CASSRGGRYNEQFF

V gene: TRBV6-1
J gene: TRBJ1-1
CDR3 length: 14
D gene: TRBD1
clone size: NA
CDR3 DNA: TGTGTCGCCTCTCCAAGGGGGCCAGACACTGAAGCTTTCTTT
CDR3 protein: CVASPRGPDTEAFF

V gene: TRBV9
J gene: TRBJ1-6
CDR3 length: 16
D gene: NA
clone size: NA
CDR3 DNA: TGTGCCAGCAGCGCCCACAGGGCTTCCTATAATTCACCCCTCCACTTT
CDR3 protein: CASSAHRASYNSPLHF

V gene: TRBV5-6
J gene: TRBJ2-2
CDR3 length: 14
D gene: NA
clone size: NA
CDR3 DNA: TGTGCCAGCAGCTTGGTGGCTGGCACCGGGGAGCTGTTTTTT
CDR3 protein: CASSLVAGTGELFF

V gene: TRBV27
J gene: TRBJ2-2
CDR3 length: 15
D gene: NA
clone size: NA
CDR3 DNA: TGTGCCAGCAGTTTAAGGCAGGGGATCACCGGGGAGCTGTTTTTT
CDR3 protein: CASSLRQGITGELFF

V gene: TRBV7-2
J gene: TRBJ2-7
CDR3 length: 14
D gene: TRBD1
clone size: NA
CDR3 DNA: TGTGCCAGCAGCTTAGTCAGGGACAGTTACGAGCAGTACTTC
CDR3 protein: CASSLVRDSYEQYF

V gene: TRBV6-5
J gene: TRBJ2-7
CDR3 length: 12
D gene: NA
clone size: NA
CDR3 DNA: TGTGCCAGCAGCGTAACAGGGAGCGAGCAGTACTTC
CDR3 protein: CASSVTGSEQYF

V gene: TRBV18
J gene: TRBJ2-1
CDR3 length: 17
D gene: TRBD1
clone size: NA
CDR3 DNA: TGTGCCAGCTCACCCTACGATCCGGGACAGGGGGGGGGAGAGCAGTTCTTC
CDR3 protein: CASSPYDPGQGGGEQFF

V gene: TRBV2
J gene: TRBJ1-3
CDR3 length: 14
D gene: TRBD1
clone size: NA
CDR3 DNA: TGTGCCAGCAGTGAAGAGGCAGGGGGATTCGCCATATATTTT
CDR3 protein: CASSEEAGGFAIYF

V gene: TRBV12-5
J gene: TRBJ2-7
CDR3 length: 14
D gene: NA
clone size: once
CDR3 DNA: TGTGCTAGTGGTACGGGTCTCATTGGGGGGGAGCAGTACTTC
CDR3 protein: CASGTGLIGGEQYF

V gene: TRBV13
J gene: TRBJ2-7
CDR3 length: 13
D gene: TRBD1
clone size: NA
CDR3 DNA: TGTGCCAGCAGCGAAAGACAGGGCTACGAGCAGTACTTC
CDR3 protein: CASSERQGYEQYF

V gene: TRBV21-1
J gene: TRBJ1-1
CDR3 length: 16
D gene: NA
clone size: NA
CDR3 DNA: TGTGCCAGCAGCAAAGTTCTCCCGGGGTCGTACACTGAAGCTTTCTTT
CDR3 protein: CASSKVLPGSYTEAFF

V gene: TRBV11-2
J gene: TRBJ1-1
CDR3 length: 11
D gene: NA
clone size: NA
CDR3 DNA: TGTGCCAGCAGCTTAAATTCCAGGGTGGATTTT
CDR3 protein: CASSLNSRVDF

V gene: TRBV29-1
J gene: TRBJ1-1
CDR3 length: 12
D gene: TRBD1
clone size: NA
CDR3 DNA: TGCAGCGCAGGACCTGGGACAGTTGAAGCTTTCTTT
CDR3 protein: CSAGPGTVEAFF

V gene: TRBV4-3
J gene: TRBJ2-7
CDR3 length: 15
D gene: TRBD1
clone size: NA
CDR3 DNA: TGCGCCAGCAGCCAAGGAGGGACAGGGTTCGACGAGCAGTACTTC
CDR3 protein: CASSQGGTGFDEQYF

V gene: TRBV7-9
J gene: TRBJ2-5
CDR3 length: 12
D gene: NA
clone size: NA
CDR3 DNA: TGTGCCAGCAGCCGAGGCGGAGAGACCCAGTACTTC
CDR3 protein: CASSRGGETQYF

V gene: TRBV4-3
J gene: TRBJ2-3
CDR3 length: 15
D gene: NA
clone size: NA
CDR3 DNA: TGCGCCAGCACACAGGGTCTCAGAAGCACAGATACGCAGTATTTT
CDR3 protein: CASTQGLRSTDTQYF

V gene: TRBV9
J gene: TRBJ1-4
CDR3 length: 14
D gene: NA
clone size: NA
CDR3 DNA: TGTGCCAGCAGCGTAGCTCCTTTTAATGAAAAACTGTTTTTT
CDR3 protein: CASSVAPFNEKLFF

V gene: TRBV21-1
J gene: TRBJ2-2
CDR3 length: 18
D gene: NA
clone size: NA
CDR3 DNA: TGTGCCAGCAGCAAACCTGGGGGGGGGCGAGGGAACACCGGGGAGCTGTTTTTT
CDR3 protein: CASSKPGGGRGNTGELFF

V gene: TRBV19
J gene: TRBJ2-1
CDR3 length: 17
D gene: NA
clone size: NA
CDR3 DNA: TGTGCCAGTAGTATAGATCTATGGGCAGGGGTTCGGTATGAGCAGTTCTTC
CDR3 protein: CASSIDLWAGVRYEQFF

V gene: TRBV19
J gene: TRBJ2-7
CDR3 length: 13
D gene: NA
clone size: NA
CDR3 DNA: TGTGCCAGTAGTGTGGCGGGGCCCTACGAGCAGTACTTC
CDR3 protein: CASSVAGPYEQYF

V gene: TRBV7-9
J gene: TRBJ1-1
CDR3 length: 12
D gene: NA
clone size: NA
CDR3 DNA: TGTGCCAGCAGCTTCCCTTCAGGGTTGGCTTTCTTT
CDR3 protein: CASSFPSGLAFF

V gene: TRBV6-1
J gene: TRBJ1-2
CDR3 length: 12
D gene: NA
clone size: NA
CDR3 DNA: TGTGCCAGCAGTGATAGCTTCTATGGCTACACCTTC
CDR3 protein: CASSDSFYGYTF

V gene: TRBV9
J gene: TRBJ1-2
CDR3 length: 16
D gene: TRBD1
clone size: NA
CDR3 DNA: TGTGCCAGCAGTCCAGGCGGGACAGGGGCGGACTATGGCTACACCTTC
CDR3 protein: CASSPGGTGADYGYTF

V gene: TRBV5-6
J gene: TRBJ1-6
CDR3 length: 14
D gene: NA
clone size: NA
CDR3 DNA: TGTGCCAGCAGTTCCCTCGGGGGGGATTCACCCCTCCACTTT
CDR3 protein: CASSSLGGDSPLHF

V gene: TRBV30
J gene: TRBJ1-1
CDR3 length: 15
D gene: NA
clone size: NA
CDR3 DNA: TGTGCCTGGAGTGGGGCAGTACGGTCGAACACTGAAGCTTTCTTT
CDR3 protein: CAWSGAVRSNTEAFF

V gene: TRBV11-3
J gene: TRBJ2-1
CDR3 length: 15
D gene: TRBD2
clone size: NA
CDR3 DNA: TGTGCCAGCAGCAGCGGGGGAAGCTCCTACAATGAGCAGTTCTTC
CDR3 protein: CASSSGGSSYNEQFF

V gene: TRBV29-1
J gene: TRBJ1-2
CDR3 length: 14
D gene: NA
clone size: NA
CDR3 DNA: TGCAGCTTCCTCTCGGCGGGGAAAGACTATGGCTACACCTTC
CDR3 protein: CSFLSAGKDYGYTF

V gene: TRBV11-1
J gene: TRBJ1-1
CDR3 length: 17
D gene: NA
clone size: NA
CDR3 DNA: TGTGCCAGCAGCCTCCCTCCCTTCAGGGGCGGTGGCACTGAAGCTTTCTTT
CDR3 protein: CASSLPPFRGGGTEAFF

V gene: TRBV5-6
J gene: TRBJ1-2
CDR3 length: 15
D gene: TRBD1
clone size: NA
CDR3 DNA: TGTGCCAGCAGCCGGAGGGACAGGGAGTTTAGTGGCTACACCTTC
CDR3 protein: CASSRRDREFSGYTF

V gene: TRBV7-9
J gene: TRBJ2-5
CDR3 length: 12
D gene: NA
clone size: NA
CDR3 DNA: TGTGCCAGCACTCCGGGACAAGAGACCCAGTACTTC
CDR3 protein: CASTPGQETQYF

V gene: TRBV5-1
J gene: TRBJ2-5
CDR3 length: 14
D gene: NA
clone size: NA
CDR3 DNA: TGCGCCAGCAGCTTCGGTAACGGGTTGGAGACCCAGTACTTC
CDR3 protein: CASSFGNGLETQYF

V gene: TRBV28
J gene: TRBJ1-2
CDR3 length: 14
D gene: TRBD1
clone size: NA
CDR3 DNA: TGTGCCAGCAGTTTATGGGGACAGGGCTATGGCTACACCTTC
CDR3 protein: CASSLWGQGYGYTF

V gene: TRBV7-9
J gene: TRBJ1-5
CDR3 length: 16
D gene: TRBD1
clone size: NA
CDR3 DNA: TGTGCCAGCAGCGGGGGGACAGGGGACGGCAATCAGCCCCAGCATTTT
CDR3 protein: CASSGGTGDGNQPQHF

V gene: TRBV9
J gene: TRBJ2-3
CDR3 length: 18
D gene: NA
clone size: NA
CDR3 DNA: TGTGCCAGCAGCGTAGAGTTAATCGGTGCCAGGGTTACAGATACGCAGTATTTT
CDR3 protein: CASSVELIGARVTDTQYF

V gene: TRBV14
J gene: TRBJ2-1
CDR3 length: 16
D gene: TRBD2
clone size: NA
CDR3 DNA: TGTGCCAGCAGCCAGATTATAGCGGGGCTTTACAATGAGCAGTTCTTC
CDR3 protein: CASSQIIAGLYNEQFF

V gene: TRBV19
J gene: TRBJ1-6
CDR3 length: 14
D gene: NA
clone size: NA
CDR3 DNA: TGTGCCAGTAGCCACACAGGAGGGCAGTCACCCCTCCACTTT
CDR3 protein: CASSHTGGQSPLHF

V gene: TRBV9
J gene: TRBJ2-2
CDR3 length: 14
D gene: NA
clone size: NA
CDR3 DNA: TGTGCCAGCAGCGTAGTGGGAGCAACCGGGGAGCTGTTTTTT
CDR3 protein: CASSVVGATGELFF

V gene: TRBV19
J gene: TRBJ2-3
CDR3 length: 12
D gene: NA
clone size: NA
CDR3 DNA: TGTGCCAGTAGTTTCCTCACAGATACGCAGTATTTT
CDR3 protein: CASSFLTDTQYF

V gene: TRBV11-1
J gene: TRBJ1-2
CDR3 length: 15
D gene: NA
clone size: NA
CDR3 DNA: TGTGCCAGCAGCTCCCCGGACAAAAACTCCTATGGCTACACCTTC
CDR3 protein: CASSSPDKNSYGYTF

V gene: TRBV6-4
J gene: TRBJ2-7
CDR3 length: 14
D gene: NA
clone size: NA
CDR3 DNA: TGTGCCAGCAGTCGACTAGGGGTTCCCTACGAGCAGTACTTC
CDR3 protein: CASSRLGVPYEQYF

V gene: TRBV11-3
J gene: TRBJ2-3
CDR3 length: 16
D gene: TRBD2
clone size: NA
CDR3 DNA: TGTGCCAGCAGCTTCCAAGCGGGGGGTGGTACAGATACGCAGTATTTT
CDR3 protein: CASSFQAGGGTDTQYF

V gene: TRBV4-3
J gene: TRBJ1-2
CDR3 length: 14
D gene: NA
clone size: NA
CDR3 DNA: TGCGCCAGCAGCCAAGGCGGGACGGTCGATGGCTACACCTTC
CDR3 protein: CASSQGGTVDGYTF

V gene: TRBV2
J gene: TRBJ2-1
CDR3 length: 16
D gene: TRBD1
clone size: NA
CDR3 DNA: TGTGCCAGCAGGATCACGGGACAGGGCCCTCACAATGAGCAGTTCTTC
CDR3 protein: CASRITGQGPHNEQFF

V gene: TRBV6-4
J gene: TRBJ2-1
CDR3 length: 18
D gene: TRBD2
clone size: NA
CDR3 DNA: TGTGCCAGCAGCCGGGAGATGGGACTAGCGGGGGGCTACAATGAGCAGTTCTTC
CDR3 protein: CASSREMGLAGGYNEQFF